What follows describes a single TCR beta chain. The time point was: blood from clinic visit 5 months post-surgery; TSC patient then seizure free. The data are from a study of brain T cells in children with intractable seizures. Per germline, CDR1 SGDLS and CDR2 YYNGEE. Unmatched junction bases numbered 6, after V lost 3 bases and J lost 1 base. CDR3 length: 15 amino acids. Some clones are missing from TCRdb's copy, which holds only in-frame ones; the method was immunoSEQ multiplex PCR. The sample gives hundreds of thousands of clones, 93% of which show up once; 4.5% to 7% is in the top ten. The chain couples TRBV9 to TRBJ1-2, with 7 bases lining up with TRBD1. Specimen: peripheral blood, collected more than 4 months after surgery. This TCR was sampled from a boy in the first two years of life with tuberous sclerosis and intractable seizures. The DNA of the CDR3 is TGTGCCAGCAGCGCAGGGACAGCTCTTAACTATGGCTACACCTTC. This sequence encodes CASSAGTALNYGYTF.